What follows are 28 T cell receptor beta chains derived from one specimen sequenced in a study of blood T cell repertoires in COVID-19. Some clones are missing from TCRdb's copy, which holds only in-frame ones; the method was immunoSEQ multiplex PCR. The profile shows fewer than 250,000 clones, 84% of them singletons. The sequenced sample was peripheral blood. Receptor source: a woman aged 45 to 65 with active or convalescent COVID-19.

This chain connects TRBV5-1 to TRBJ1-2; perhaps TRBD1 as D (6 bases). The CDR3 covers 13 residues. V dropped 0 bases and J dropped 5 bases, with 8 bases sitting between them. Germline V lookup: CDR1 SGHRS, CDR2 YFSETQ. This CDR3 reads CASSLGTVYGYTF. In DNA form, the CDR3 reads TGCGCCAGCAGCTTGGGGACAGTATATGGCTACACCTTC.

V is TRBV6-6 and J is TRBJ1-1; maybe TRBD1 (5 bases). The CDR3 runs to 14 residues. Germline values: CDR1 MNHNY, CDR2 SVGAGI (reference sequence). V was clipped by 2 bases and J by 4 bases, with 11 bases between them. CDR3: CASSYSQGATEAFF. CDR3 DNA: TGTGCCAGCAGTTACAGTCAGGGCGCCACTGAAGCTTTCTTT.

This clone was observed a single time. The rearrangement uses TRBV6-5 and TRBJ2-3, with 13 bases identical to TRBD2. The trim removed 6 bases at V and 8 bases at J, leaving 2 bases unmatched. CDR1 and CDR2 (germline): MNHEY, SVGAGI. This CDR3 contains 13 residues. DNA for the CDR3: TGTGCCAGCAGCGGGACTAGCGGGACTACGCAGTATTTT. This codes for CASSGTSGTTQYF.

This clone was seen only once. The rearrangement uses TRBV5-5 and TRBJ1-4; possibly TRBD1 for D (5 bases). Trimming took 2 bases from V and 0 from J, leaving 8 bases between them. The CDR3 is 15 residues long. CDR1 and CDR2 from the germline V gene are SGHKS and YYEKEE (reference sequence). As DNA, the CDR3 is TGTGCCAGCAGCTTAACAGGTTCAACTAATGAAAAACTGTTTTTT. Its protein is CASSLTGSTNEKLFF. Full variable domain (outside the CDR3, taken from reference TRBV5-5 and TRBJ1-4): DAGVTQSPTHLIKTRGQQVTLRCSPISGHKSVSWYQQVLGQGPQFIFQYYEKEERGRGNFPDRFSARQFPNYSSELNVNALLLGDSALYLCASSLTGSTNEKLFFGSGTQLSVL.

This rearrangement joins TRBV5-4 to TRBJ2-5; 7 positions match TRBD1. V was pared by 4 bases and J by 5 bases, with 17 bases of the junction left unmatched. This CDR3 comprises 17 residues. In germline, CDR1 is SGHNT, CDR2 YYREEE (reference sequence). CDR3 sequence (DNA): TGTGCCAGCAGCCCACGGCCGAGACAGGGTATTCAGGAGACCCAGTACTTC. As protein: CASSPRPRQGIQETQYF.

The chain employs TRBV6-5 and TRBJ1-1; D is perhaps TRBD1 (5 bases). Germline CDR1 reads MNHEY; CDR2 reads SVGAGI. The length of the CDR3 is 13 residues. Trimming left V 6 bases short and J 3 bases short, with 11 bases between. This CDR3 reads CASRVEGHTEAFF. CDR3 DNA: TGTGCCAGCAGAGTGGAGGGGCACACTGAAGCTTTCTTT.

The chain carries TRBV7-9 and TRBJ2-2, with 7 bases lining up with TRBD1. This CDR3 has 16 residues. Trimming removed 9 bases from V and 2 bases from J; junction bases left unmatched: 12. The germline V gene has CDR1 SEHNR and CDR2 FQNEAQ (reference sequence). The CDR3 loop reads CASTVTGQTNTGELFF. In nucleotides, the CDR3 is TGTGCCAGTACCGTTACGGGACAGACTAACACCGGGGAGCTGTTTTTT.

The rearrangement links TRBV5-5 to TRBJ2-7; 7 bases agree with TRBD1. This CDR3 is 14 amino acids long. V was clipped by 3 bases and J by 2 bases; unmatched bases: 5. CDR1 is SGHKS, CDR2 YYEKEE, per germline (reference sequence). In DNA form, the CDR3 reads TGTGCCAGCAGCTGGGGACAGCACACCTACGAGCAGTACGTC. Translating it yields CASSWGQHTYEQYV.

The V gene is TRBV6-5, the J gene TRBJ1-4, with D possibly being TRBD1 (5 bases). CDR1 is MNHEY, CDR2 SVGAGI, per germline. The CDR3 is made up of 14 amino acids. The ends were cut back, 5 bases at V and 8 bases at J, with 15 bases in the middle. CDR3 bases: TGTGCCAGCAGTCGCGGGGACTCAGGCGAAAAACTGTTTTTT. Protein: CASSRGDSGEKLFF.

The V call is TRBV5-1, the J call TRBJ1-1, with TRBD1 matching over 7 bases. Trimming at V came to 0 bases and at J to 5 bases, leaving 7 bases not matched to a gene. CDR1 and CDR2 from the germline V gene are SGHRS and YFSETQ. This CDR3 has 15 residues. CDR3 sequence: CASSLVQGQQTEAFF. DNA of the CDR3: TGCGCCAGCAGCTTGGTCCAGGGACAGCAAACTGAAGCTTTCTTT.

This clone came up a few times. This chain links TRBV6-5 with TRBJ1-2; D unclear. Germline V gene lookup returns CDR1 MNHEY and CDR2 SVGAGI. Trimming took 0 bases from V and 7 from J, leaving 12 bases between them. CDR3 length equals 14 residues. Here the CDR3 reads CASSYSRGVFGYTF. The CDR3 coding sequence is TGTGCCAGCAGTTACTCGCGGGGTGTCTTTGGCTACACCTTC.

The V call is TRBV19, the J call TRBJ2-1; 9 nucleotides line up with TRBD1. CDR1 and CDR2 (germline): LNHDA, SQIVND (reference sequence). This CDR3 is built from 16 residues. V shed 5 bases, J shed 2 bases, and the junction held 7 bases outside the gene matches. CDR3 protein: CASSPRQGGTYNEQFF. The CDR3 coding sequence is TGTGCCAGTAGTCCGAGACAGGGGGGAACCTACAATGAGCAGTTCTTC.

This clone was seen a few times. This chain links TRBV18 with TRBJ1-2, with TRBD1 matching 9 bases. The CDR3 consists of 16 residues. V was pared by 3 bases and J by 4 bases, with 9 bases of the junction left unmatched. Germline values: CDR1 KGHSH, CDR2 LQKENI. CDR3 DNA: TGTGCCAGCTCACCGACGGGACAGGGTCTTGGCTATGGCTACACCTTC. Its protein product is CASSPTGQGLGYGYTF. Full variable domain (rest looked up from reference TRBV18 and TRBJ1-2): NAGVMQNPRHLVRRRGQEARLRCSPMKGHSHVYWYRQLPEEGLKFMVYLQKENIIDESGMPKERFSAEFPKEGPSILRIQQVVRGDSAAYFCASSPTGQGLGYGYTFGSGTRLTVV.

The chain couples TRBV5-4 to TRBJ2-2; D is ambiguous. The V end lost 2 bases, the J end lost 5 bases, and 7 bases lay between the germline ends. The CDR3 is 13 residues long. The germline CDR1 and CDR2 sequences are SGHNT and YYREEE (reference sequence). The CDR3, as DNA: TGTGCCAGCAGCTTTACTTTAACCGGGGAGCTGTTTTTT. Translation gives CASSFTLTGELFF.

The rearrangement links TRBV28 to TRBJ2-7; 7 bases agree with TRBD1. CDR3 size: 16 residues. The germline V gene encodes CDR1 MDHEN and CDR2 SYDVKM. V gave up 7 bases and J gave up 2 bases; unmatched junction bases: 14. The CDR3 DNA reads TGTGCCAGCAACTCGATACAGGGGATGCCCACCTACGAGCAGTACTTC. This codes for CASNSIQGMPTYEQYF.

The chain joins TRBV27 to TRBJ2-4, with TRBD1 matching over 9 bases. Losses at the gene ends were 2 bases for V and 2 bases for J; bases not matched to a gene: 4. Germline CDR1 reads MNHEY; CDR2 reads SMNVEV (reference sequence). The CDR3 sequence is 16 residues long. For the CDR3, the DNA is TGTGCCAGCAGTTTAAAACAGGGGGCTACCAAAAACATTCAGTACTTC. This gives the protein CASSLKQGATKNIQYF.

CDR3 in DNA: TGTGCCAGCAGTTTTGGCAGCCAAGAGACCCAGTACTTC. Protein sequence: CASSFGSQETQYF. V and J are TRBV12-3 or TRBV12-4 and TRBJ2-5; the D is unclear. The CDR3 consists of 13 residues. V lost 3 bases and J lost 1, with 6 bases in between.

The CDR3 DNA reads as TGTGCCAGCAGCCTCCTGGCAGGAAACACCATATATTTT. Protein sequence: CASSLLAGNTIYF. The rearrangement joins TRBV4-2 to TRBJ1-3, with no clear D. Germline assignment: CDR1 LGHNA and CDR2 YNFKEQ. This CDR3 comprises 13 residues. The ends were cut back, 4 bases at V and 4 bases at J, with 8 bases in the middle.

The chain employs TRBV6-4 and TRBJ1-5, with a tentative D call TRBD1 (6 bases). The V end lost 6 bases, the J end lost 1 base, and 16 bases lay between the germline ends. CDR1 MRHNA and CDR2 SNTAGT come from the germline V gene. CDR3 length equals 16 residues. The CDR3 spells CASSYRAEGSNQPQHF. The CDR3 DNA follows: TGTGCCAGCAGCTACAGGGCCGAAGGGAGCAATCAGCCCCAGCATTTT.

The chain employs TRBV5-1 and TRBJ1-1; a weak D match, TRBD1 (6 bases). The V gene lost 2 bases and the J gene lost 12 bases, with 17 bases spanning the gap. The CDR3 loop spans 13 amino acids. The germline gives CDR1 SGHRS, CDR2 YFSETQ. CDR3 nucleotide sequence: TGCGCCAGCAGCTTAACGAGACAGGAAAGGTCTTTCTTT. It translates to CASSLTRQERSFF. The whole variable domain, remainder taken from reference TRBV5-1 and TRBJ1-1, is KAGVTQTPRYLIKTRGQQVTLSCSPISGHRSVSWYQQTPGQGLQFLFEYFSETQRNKGNFPGRFSGRQFSNSRSEMNVSTLELGDSALYLCASSLTRQERSFFGQGTRLTVV.

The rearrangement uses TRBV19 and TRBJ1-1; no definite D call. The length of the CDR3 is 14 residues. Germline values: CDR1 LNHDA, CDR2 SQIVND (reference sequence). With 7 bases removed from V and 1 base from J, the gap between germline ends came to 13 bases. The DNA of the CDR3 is TGTGCCAGTATAATAGCCGGCGGGAACACTGAAGCTTTCTTT. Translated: CASIIAGGNTEAFF.

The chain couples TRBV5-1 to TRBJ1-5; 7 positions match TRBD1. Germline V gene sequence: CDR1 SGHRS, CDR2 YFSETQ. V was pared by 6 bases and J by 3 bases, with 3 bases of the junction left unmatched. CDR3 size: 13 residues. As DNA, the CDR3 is TGCGCCAGCAAACAGGGGCACAATCAGCCCCAGCATTTT. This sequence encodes CASKQGHNQPQHF.

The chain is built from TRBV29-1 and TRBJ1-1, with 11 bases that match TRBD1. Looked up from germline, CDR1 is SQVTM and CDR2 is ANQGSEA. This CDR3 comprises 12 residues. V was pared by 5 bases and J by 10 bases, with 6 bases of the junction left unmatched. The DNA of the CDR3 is TGCAGCGTTACTCTGGACAGGGGGCCAGCTTTCTTT. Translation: CSVTLDRGPAFF.

The CDR3 is CATSDLGVAEAFF. In DNA form, the CDR3 reads TGTGCCACCAGTGATTTAGGGGTGGCTGAAGCTTTCTTT. This sequence joins TRBV24-1 and TRBJ1-1; TRBD1 is a possible D gene (5 bases). V was cut by 1 base and J by 6 bases, with 8 bases left in between. Germline V gene lookup returns CDR1 KGHDR and CDR2 SFDVKD. The length of the CDR3 is 13 residues.

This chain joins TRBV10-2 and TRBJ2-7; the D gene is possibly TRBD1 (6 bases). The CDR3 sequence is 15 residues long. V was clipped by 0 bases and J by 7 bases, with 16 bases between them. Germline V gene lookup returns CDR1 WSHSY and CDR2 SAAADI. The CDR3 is CASSESRTASGEQYF. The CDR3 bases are TGCGCCAGCAGTGAGTCCCGGACAGCGTCGGGTGAGCAGTACTTC.

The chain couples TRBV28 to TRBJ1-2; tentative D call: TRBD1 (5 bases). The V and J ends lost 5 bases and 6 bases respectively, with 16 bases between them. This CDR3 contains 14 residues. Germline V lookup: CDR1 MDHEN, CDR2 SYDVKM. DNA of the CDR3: TGTGCCAGCAGTCCTAGGGGACTGATTGATGGCTACACCTTC. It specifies CASSPRGLIDGYTF.

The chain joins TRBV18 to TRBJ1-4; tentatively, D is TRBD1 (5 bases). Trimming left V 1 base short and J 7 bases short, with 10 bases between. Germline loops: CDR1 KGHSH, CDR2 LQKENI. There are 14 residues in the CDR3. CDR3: CASSPQGRGEKLFF. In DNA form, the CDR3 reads TGTGCCAGCTCACCACAGGGGAGGGGTGAAAAACTGTTTTTT.

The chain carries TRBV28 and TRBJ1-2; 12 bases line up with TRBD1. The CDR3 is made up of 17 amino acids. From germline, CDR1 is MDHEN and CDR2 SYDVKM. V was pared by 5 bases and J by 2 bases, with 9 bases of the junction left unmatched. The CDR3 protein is CASSAPGTGGQNYGYTF. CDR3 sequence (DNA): TGTGCCAGCAGTGCTCCCGGGACAGGGGGCCAAAACTATGGCTACACCTTC.